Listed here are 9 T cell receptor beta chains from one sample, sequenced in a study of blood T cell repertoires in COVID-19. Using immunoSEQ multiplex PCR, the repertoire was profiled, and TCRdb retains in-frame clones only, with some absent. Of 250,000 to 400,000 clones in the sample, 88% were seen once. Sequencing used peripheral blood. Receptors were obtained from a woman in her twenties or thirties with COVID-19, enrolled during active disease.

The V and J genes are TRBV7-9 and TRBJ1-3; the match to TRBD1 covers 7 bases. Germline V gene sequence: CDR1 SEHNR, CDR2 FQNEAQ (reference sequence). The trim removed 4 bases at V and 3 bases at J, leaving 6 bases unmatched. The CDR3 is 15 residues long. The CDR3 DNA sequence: TGTGCCAGCAGCTCGGACAGGACCTTTGGAAACACCATATATTTT. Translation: CASSSDRTFGNTIYF.

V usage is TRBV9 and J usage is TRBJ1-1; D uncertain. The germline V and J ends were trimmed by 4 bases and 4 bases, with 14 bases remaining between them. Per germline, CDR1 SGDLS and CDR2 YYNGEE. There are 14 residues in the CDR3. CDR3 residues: CASSPQVSGTEAFF. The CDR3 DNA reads TGTGCCAGCAGCCCTCAGGTCTCCGGCACTGAAGCTTTCTTT.

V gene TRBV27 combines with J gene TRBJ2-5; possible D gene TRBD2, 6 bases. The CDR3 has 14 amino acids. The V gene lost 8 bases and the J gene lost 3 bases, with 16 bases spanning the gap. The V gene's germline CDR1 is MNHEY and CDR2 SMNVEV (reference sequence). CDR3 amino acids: CASCRRGREETQYF. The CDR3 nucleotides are TGTGCCAGCTGTAGGAGGGGTAGGGAAGAGACCCAGTACTTC.

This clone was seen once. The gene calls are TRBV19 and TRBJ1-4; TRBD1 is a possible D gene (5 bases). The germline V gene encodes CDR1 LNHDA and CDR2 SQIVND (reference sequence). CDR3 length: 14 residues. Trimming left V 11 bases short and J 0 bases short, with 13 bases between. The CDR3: CASGGGATNEKLFF. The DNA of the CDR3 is TGTGCCTCGGGGGGAGGCGCAACTAATGAAAAACTGTTTTTT.

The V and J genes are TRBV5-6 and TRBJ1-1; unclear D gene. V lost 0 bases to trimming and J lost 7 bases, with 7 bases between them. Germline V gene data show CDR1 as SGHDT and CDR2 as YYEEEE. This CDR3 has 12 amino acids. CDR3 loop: CASSLVPFEAFF. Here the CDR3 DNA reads TGTGCCAGCAGCTTGGTCCCCTTTGAAGCTTTCTTT.

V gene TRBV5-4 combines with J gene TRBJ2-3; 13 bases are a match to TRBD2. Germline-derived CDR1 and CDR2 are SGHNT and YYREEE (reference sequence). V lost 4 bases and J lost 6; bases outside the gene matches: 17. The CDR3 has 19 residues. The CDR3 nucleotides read TGTGCCAGCAGCCCCAACAGGCCAGGGACTAGCGGGGCTCTCGATACGCAGTATTTT. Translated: CASSPNRPGTSGALDTQYF. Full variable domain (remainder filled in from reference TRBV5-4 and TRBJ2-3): ETGVTQSPTHLIKTRGQQVTLRCSSQSGHNTVSWYQQALGQGPQFIFQYYREEENGRGNFPPRFSGLQFPNYSSELNVNALELDDSALYLCASSPNRPGTSGALDTQYFGPGTRLTVL.

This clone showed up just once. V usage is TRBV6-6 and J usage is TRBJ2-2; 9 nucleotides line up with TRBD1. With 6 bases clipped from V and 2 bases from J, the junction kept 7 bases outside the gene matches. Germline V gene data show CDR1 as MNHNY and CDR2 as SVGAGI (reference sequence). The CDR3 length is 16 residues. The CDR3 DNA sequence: TGTGCCAGCAGGCGAACAGGGGGCTCAAACACCGGGGAGCTGTTTTTT. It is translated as CASRRTGGSNTGELFF.

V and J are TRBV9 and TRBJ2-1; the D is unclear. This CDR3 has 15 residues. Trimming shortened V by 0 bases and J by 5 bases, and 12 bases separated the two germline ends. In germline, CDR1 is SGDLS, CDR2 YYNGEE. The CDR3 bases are TGTGCCAGCAGCGTAGGTCGGGTGGGTAACAATGAGCAGTTCTTC. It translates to CASSVGRVGNNEQFF.

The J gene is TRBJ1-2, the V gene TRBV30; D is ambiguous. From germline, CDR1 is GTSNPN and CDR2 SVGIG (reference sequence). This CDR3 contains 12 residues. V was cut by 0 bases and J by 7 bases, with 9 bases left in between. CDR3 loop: CAWSVPQIGYTF. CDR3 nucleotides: TGTGCCTGGAGTGTCCCACAGATTGGCTACACCTTC.